Listed below are T cell receptor beta chains from one sample, sequenced in a study of CD8+ T cells in alopecia areata. Using immunoSEQ multiplex PCR, the repertoire was profiled, and TCRdb retains in-frame clones only, with some absent. The sample lists approximately 90,000 clones, around 70% occurring once. This material consisted of CD8+ T cells sorted from blood, taken at week 44, from a patient treated with tofacitinib. The receptor source for this set is a human donor with alopecia areata. CDR3s include the opening cysteine and the closing phenylalanine or tryptophan. The order of the fields is V gene, D gene, J gene, clone size, CDR3 DNA, CDR3 protein. A D gene is named only where the DNA matches it firmly. Size is stated for part of the rows, as once, few or many counts, or as a class when the clone is expanded.

V: TRBV2; D: -; J: TRBJ2-7; size: few; DNA: TGTGCCAGCAGCCACGTTGAGCCCCGCTACGAGCAGTACTTC; CDR3: CASSHVEPRYEQYF
V: TRBV5-1; D: -; J: TRBJ1-1; size: -; DNA: TGCGCCAGCAGCGGAGACTACAGGGTTGGAGCTTTCTTT; CDR3: CASSGDYRVGAFF
V: TRBV9; D: TRBD1; J: TRBJ1-6; size: -; DNA: TGTGCCAGCAGCGTAGGAGCGGGGGGACAGGATGGATCACCCCTCCACTTT; CDR3: CASSVGAGGQDGSPLHF
V: TRBV27; D: -; J: TRBJ2-7; size: -; DNA: TGTGCCAGCAGTATAACCGGGAGCCTAAATTCCTACGAGCAGTACTTC; CDR3: CASSITGSLNSYEQYF
V: TRBV25-1; D: TRBD1; J: TRBJ1-4; size: -; DNA: TGTGCCAGCAGTGAATTTGGGACAGGGAATGAAAAACTGTTTTTT; CDR3: CASSEFGTGNEKLFF
V: TRBV10-3; D: TRBD1; J: TRBJ1-4; size: -; DNA: TGTGCCATCAGTGATCCGACAGGGAAGCTTAATGAAAAACTGTTTTTT; CDR3: CAISDPTGKLNEKLFF
V: TRBV7-2; D: -; J: TRBJ2-3; size: -; DNA: TGTGCCAGCAGCCTTACCTGGACTCCTAGCACAGATACGCAGTATTTT; CDR3: CASSLTWTPSTDTQYF
V: TRBV7-3; D: -; J: TRBJ1-1; size: -; DNA: TGTGCCAGCAGCTTAGACCGGGGCCCCGGAACTGAAGCTTTCTTT; CDR3: CASSLDRGPGTEAFF
V: TRBV13; D: -; J: TRBJ1-1; size: few; DNA: TGTGCCAGCAGCTTGTGGGGTTCTGAAGCTTTCTTT; CDR3: CASSLWGSEAFF
V: TRBV18; D: -; J: TRBJ1-1; size: -; DNA: TGTGCCAGCTCACCCGGGGGAGCTGCGAACACTGAAGCTTTCTTT; CDR3: CASSPGGAANTEAFF
V: TRBV28; D: -; J: TRBJ1-1; size: -; DNA: TGTGCCAGCAGTCCCATGGGGAACACTGAAGCTTTCTTT; CDR3: CASSPMGNTEAFF
V: TRBV5-6; D: TRBD1; J: TRBJ1-1; size: -; DNA: TGTGCCAGCAGCTCGGTGGGACAGACTGAAGCTTTCTTT; CDR3: CASSSVGQTEAFF
V: TRBV19; D: TRBD1; J: TRBJ1-2; size: -; DNA: TGTGCCAGTAGTGCATCCGGGACAGGCTACTCTGGCTACACCTTC; CDR3: CASSASGTGYSGYTF
V: TRBV23-1; D: -; J: TRBJ1-6; size: -; DNA: TGCGCCAGCAGTCAATCACTTCAGGGTAGTTCCTATAATTCACCCCTCCACTTT; CDR3: CASSQSLQGSSYNSPLHF
V: TRBV2; D: -; J: TRBJ1-1; size: -; DNA: TGTGCCAGCAGTGCAGTGGGCAGGTTGTCAATCGACACTGAAGCTTTCTTT; CDR3: CASSAVGRLSIDTEAFF
V: TRBV6-1; D: TRBD1; J: TRBJ1-2; size: -; DNA: TGTGCCAGCAGTGAATTTGGGACAGGGGGATTGGATGGCTACACCTTC; CDR3: CASSEFGTGGLDGYTF
V: TRBV9; D: -; J: TRBJ1-1; size: few; DNA: TGTGCCAGCAGCGTAGGGTCAGGCCCATCTGAAGCTTTCTTT; CDR3: CASSVGSGPSEAFF
V: TRBV2; D: -; J: TRBJ2-7; size: -; DNA: TGTGCCAGCAGTGGGGGGAAGGGCGAGCAGTACTTC; CDR3: CASSGGKGEQYF
V: TRBV7-2; D: TRBD2; J: TRBJ2-1; size: -; DNA: TGTGCCAGCAGCCGACTAGCCACCAATAATGAGCAGTTCTTC; CDR3: CASSRLATNNEQFF
V: TRBV7-9; D: -; J: TRBJ2-7; size: -; DNA: TGTGCCAGCAGCTTAGTGGTCGGAACCTACGAGCAGTACTTC; CDR3: CASSLVVGTYEQYF
V: TRBV7-8; D: -; J: TRBJ2-3; size: -; DNA: TGTGCCAGCAGCGCTTGGGGGCAGGAGAGCACAGATACGCAGTATTTT; CDR3: CASSAWGQESTDTQYF
V: TRBV5-1; D: -; J: TRBJ1-1; size: -; DNA: TGCGCCAGCAGCCCGGACGACAGGAACACTGAAGCTTTCTTT; CDR3: CASSPDDRNTEAFF
V: TRBV5-1; D: -; J: TRBJ2-1; size: -; DNA: TGCGCCAGCAGCTTGCGCAACAATGAGCAGTTCTTC; CDR3: CASSLRNNEQFF
V: TRBV29-1; D: -; J: TRBJ1-2; size: -; DNA: TGCAGCGTTGAAGAGACAGCCTCCTATGGCTACACCTTC; CDR3: CSVEETASYGYTF
V: TRBV9; D: -; J: TRBJ1-1; size: once; DNA: TGTGCCAGCAGCGTAGACGAGGGCATCACTGAAGCTTTCTTT; CDR3: CASSVDEGITEAFF
V: TRBV2; D: -; J: TRBJ2-1; size: -; DNA: TGTGCCAGCATGCCCACGAACAATGAGCAGTTCTTC; CDR3: CASMPTNNEQFF
V: TRBV4-1; D: -; J: TRBJ2-7; size: -; DNA: TGCGCCAGCAGCTCCGGGACACTCAGCTCCTACGAGCAGTACTTC; CDR3: CASSSGTLSSYEQYF
V: TRBV29-1; D: TRBD1; J: TRBJ1-1; size: -; DNA: TGCAGCGTTGAACGGGGACAGATTGAAGCTTTCTTT; CDR3: CSVERGQIEAFF
V: TRBV7-9; D: -; J: TRBJ2-1; size: few; DNA: TGTACCGGGGTCAGCTCCTACAATGAGCAGTTCTTC; CDR3: CTGVSSYNEQFF
V: TRBV5-1; D: -; J: TRBJ1-2; size: -; DNA: TGCGCCAGCAGGGCGGGATACGGATTGGACAACTATGGCTACACCTTC; CDR3: CASRAGYGLDNYGYTF
V: TRBV7-7; D: -; J: TRBJ2-3; size: -; DNA: TGTGCCAGCAGCTTAGGAGGGTTCACAGATACGCAGTATTTT; CDR3: CASSLGGFTDTQYF
V: TRBV29-1; D: -; J: TRBJ2-1; size: few; DNA: TGCAGCGTTGAAGGTGGTGCGGGGTCGAAGTACAATGAGCAGTTCTTC; CDR3: CSVEGGAGSKYNEQFF
V: TRBV6-4; D: TRBD2; J: TRBJ2-3; size: -; DNA: TGTGCCAGCAGTGACTCGGGACTAGCGGGGGGGCCGCAGTATTTT; CDR3: CASSDSGLAGGPQYF
V: TRBV7-9; D: TRBD1; J: TRBJ1-4; size: few; DNA: TGTGCCAGCAGCCCCAGGGGGGGCAGCGCAACTAATGAAAAACTGTTTTTT; CDR3: CASSPRGGSATNEKLFF
V: TRBV4-1; D: -; J: TRBJ1-1; size: -; DNA: TGCGCCAGCAGCCAAGGGGAGGGAACTGAAGCTTTCTTT; CDR3: CASSQGEGTEAFF
V: TRBV2; D: TRBD1; J: TRBJ2-1; size: -; DNA: TGTGCCAGCAGTGGGGACAGCATCAATGAGCAGTTCTTC; CDR3: CASSGDSINEQFF
V: TRBV9; D: -; J: TRBJ1-5; size: -; DNA: TGTGCCAGCAGCGTATCTGAAAATCAGCCCCAGCATTTT; CDR3: CASSVSENQPQHF
V: TRBV25-1; D: -; J: TRBJ2-1; size: -; DNA: TGTGCCAGCAGCAGGGGCAATGAGCAGTTCTTC; CDR3: CASSRGNEQFF
V: TRBV28; D: -; J: TRBJ1-2; size: -; DNA: TGTGCCAGCAGTTTATCTGGGGACTCGGTCAACTATGGCTACACCTTC; CDR3: CASSLSGDSVNYGYTF
V: TRBV14; D: TRBD1; J: TRBJ2-7; size: -; DNA: TGTGCCAGCAGCCAAGGGAACCCGGGACAGGGATGGTACGAGCAGTACTTC; CDR3: CASSQGNPGQGWYEQYF
V: TRBV19; D: TRBD1; J: TRBJ1-1; size: few; DNA: TGTGCCAGTAGTGTGGACAGGGGACAAGCTTTCTTT; CDR3: CASSVDRGQAFF
V: TRBV19; D: TRBD1; J: TRBJ1-1; size: -; DNA: TGTGCCAGTAGTGCGACAGGGGAAGAGGGGCTGAGGGCTTTCTTT; CDR3: CASSATGEEGLRAFF
V: TRBV6-6; D: TRBD1; J: TRBJ2-1; size: -; DNA: TGTGCCAGCAGTTACGAGACAGGGGACAATGAGCAGTTCTTC; CDR3: CASSYETGDNEQFF
V: TRBV4-1; D: -; J: TRBJ1-1; size: -; DNA: TGCGCCAGCAGCCACTCCGAGAACACTGAAGCTTTCTTT; CDR3: CASSHSENTEAFF
V: TRBV2; D: -; J: TRBJ1-5; size: -; DNA: TGTGCCAGCAGTGATATGAATCAGCCCCAGCATTTT; CDR3: CASSDMNQPQHF
V: TRBV10-3; D: -; J: TRBJ1-1; size: few; DNA: TGTGCCATCAATAGGGACGGTGAAGCTTTCTTT; CDR3: CAINRDGEAFF
V: TRBV5-1; D: -; J: TRBJ2-7; size: -; DNA: TGCGCCAGCAGCTTGGACCCGCGGGACACCTATGAGCAGTACTTC; CDR3: CASSLDPRDTYEQYF
V: TRBV5-4; D: -; J: TRBJ1-2; size: -; DNA: TGCGCCAGCAGCCAAGTTTCGCTAGCCACAGACTATGGCTACACCTTC; CDR3: CASSQVSLATDYGYTF